This T cell receptor beta chain was documented in a study of OX40 agonist ivuxolimab in advanced cancers. General study findings and limits: CD8+ T cells averaged more expanded clones than CD4+. CD4+ and CD8+ blood T cells expanded clonally by week 6 at 0.1 to 3.0 mg/kg. Determination of antigen specificity was not performed for the expanded peripheral T cells.

This clone was detected a few times. Its antigen is not identified. Measured with immunoSEQ multiplex PCR; TCRdb has only the in-frame clones, and not every one. In the table there are roughly 100,000 clones, 75% to 95% of which are singletons. CDR3 size: 12 residues. The sample consisted of CD4+ or CD8+ T cells sorted from blood, taken in a trial of the OX40 agonist ivuxolimab. This sequence joins TRBV21-1 and TRBJ1-5. TRBV21-1 is a pseudogene segment. The source is an adult with an advanced solid tumor such as melanoma, head and neck, liver or kidney cancer. CDR3 DNA sequence: TGTGCCAGCAGCAAAGATGGTCAGCCCCAGCATTTT. Translation gives CASSKDGQPQHF.